This T cell receptor (beta chain) was retrieved from a study of cytomegalovirus exposure and HLA in healthy donors. Notes on the study in general: No immune exposure information besides CMV serostatus was available.

Primers for the PCR totalled 60 Vbeta and 13 Jbeta. Generated by immunoSEQ multiplex PCR, the TCRdb table keeps only in-frame clones and is missing some. The data hold around 130,000 clones, with roughly four fifths observed a single time. This CDR3 region has 16 residues. The germline CDR1 and CDR2 sequences are ENHRY and SYGVKD. V was shortened by 0 bases and J by 4 bases, with 13 bases between the two germline ends. Details on this clone: As yet, its antigen is unknown.

Sequences were obtained from PBMCs. The sequence was collected from a woman between 35 and 50 years old in good health and CMV-seropositive. The chain joins TRBV10-3 to TRBJ1-3, with D tentatively TRBD1 (5 bases). CDR3 bases: TGTGCCATCAGTGAGTCGGTCGGGGGTTCGGGAAACACCATATATTTT. Translating it yields CAISESVGGSGNTIYF.